The present T cell receptor beta chain was sequenced within a study of blood T cells in healthy people across ages. Study-wide findings and caveats: CMV infection status of these donors was not known.

About this clonotype itself: As yet, its antigen is unknown.

Germline values: CDR1 SNHLY, CDR2 FYNNEI. The CDR3 sequence is 15 residues long. Total RNA, at least 5.5 micrograms per sample, was extracted from PBMCs. A second about 7 to 11 cycle PCR used barcoded and J-beta primers. The authors tagged each cDNA molecule using a template-switch adaptor with 12 random nucleotides. TCRdb re-called the 5' RACE reads with MiXCR, one entry per CDR3 protein. The sample holds roughly 500,000 distinct CDR3 sequences, around 24% seen once. This same sample was also taken into another study, of T cells of mothers and their children. That work contributes: A few healthy Caucasian mothers served as donors, and their six children did as well.

The sequence came from a boy younger than 18 in good health. The sequenced material came from blood. This chain links TRBV2 with TRBJ2-5; TRBD2 might be the D (6 bases). The J call may be incorrect, as the DNA end agrees better with TRBJ2-1. The CDR3 sequence: CASSEGLGPLNEQFF. CDR3 DNA sequence: TGTGCCAGCAGTGAAGGACTAGGTCCCCTGAATGAGCAGTTCTTC.